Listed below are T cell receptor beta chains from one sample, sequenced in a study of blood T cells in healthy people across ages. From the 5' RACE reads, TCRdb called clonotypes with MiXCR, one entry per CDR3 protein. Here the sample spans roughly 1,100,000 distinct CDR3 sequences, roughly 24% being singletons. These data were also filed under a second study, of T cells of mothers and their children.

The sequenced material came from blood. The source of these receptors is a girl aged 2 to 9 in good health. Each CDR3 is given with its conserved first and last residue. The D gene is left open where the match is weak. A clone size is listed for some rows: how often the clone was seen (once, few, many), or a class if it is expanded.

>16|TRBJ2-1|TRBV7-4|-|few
TGTGCCAGCAGCAAACATCCGGGACTCTACTACAATGAGCAGTTCTTC
CASSKHPGLYYNEQFF
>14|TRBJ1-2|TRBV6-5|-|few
TGTGCCAGCAGTTCCTTCAGGACAGCCTATGGCTACACCTTC
CASSSFRTAYGYTF
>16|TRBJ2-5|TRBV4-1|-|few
TGCGCCAGCAGCCAGGCGAGCACCGGCAGGCAAGAGACCCAGTACTTC
CASSQASTGRQETQYF
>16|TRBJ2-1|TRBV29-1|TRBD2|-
TGCAGCGTTTGGGCTAGCGGGAGAGTATCCTACAATGAGCAGTTCTTC
CSVWASGRVSYNEQFF
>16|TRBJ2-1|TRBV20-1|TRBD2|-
TGCAGTGCTAGAGATCTCTGGAGTAGCGGGGAAGGTGAGCAGTTCTTC
CSARDLWSSGEGEQFF
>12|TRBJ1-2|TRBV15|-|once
TGTGCCACCAGTCCGGAATCTTATGGCTACACCTTC
CATSPESYGYTF
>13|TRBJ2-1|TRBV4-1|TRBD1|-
TGCGCCAGCAGCTGGACAGGGGCAAATGAGCAGTTCTTC
CASSWTGANEQFF
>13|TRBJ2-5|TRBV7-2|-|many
TGTGCCAGCAGCTCACAGGTCCAAGAGACCCAGTACTTC
CASSSQVQETQYF
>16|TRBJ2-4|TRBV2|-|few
TGTGCCAGCAGCTTCAGGGGACGATGGACCAAAAACATTCAGTACTTC
CASSFRGRWTKNIQYF
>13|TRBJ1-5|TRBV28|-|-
TGTGCCTGTTCGGGGTATAGCAATCAGCCCCAGCATTTT
CACSGYSNQPQHF
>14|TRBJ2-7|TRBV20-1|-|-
TGCAGTGCTAGAGGGCAGGGAAATTACTACGAGCAGTACTTC
CSARGQGNYYEQYF